The subject of this entry is one T cell receptor beta chain. The germline V gene has CDR1 SEHNR and CDR2 FQNEAQ (reference sequence). V was clipped by 5 bases and J by 4 bases, with 21 bases between them. This CDR3 is 16 amino acids long. The sample comes from a study of technical replicates of blood from several donors. This table comes from immunoSEQ multiplex PCR, and its TCRdb copy is limited to in-frame clones, with some not included. The sample consists of 75,000 to 100,000 clones, just under 95% of them appearing once. The sequence was obtained from a human donor in good health. The chain combines TRBV7-9 with TRBJ2-7; the D gene is possibly TRBD2 (6 bases). The sequenced material came from T cells isolated from PBMCs. The CDR3 nucleotides are TGTGCCAGCAGCCCCTCCATCGGGGTAGCGGTATACGAGCAGTACTTC. Its protein is CASSPSIGVAVYEQYF.